This T cell receptor (beta chain) was retrieved from a study of shared clonotypes between healthy human individuals. Overall study context: Participating donors consisted of two women and a few men aged 18 to 49.

Caucasian adults residing in Nashville, Tennessee made up all the donors. The V gene's germline CDR1 is SQVTM and CDR2 ANQGSEA. The length of the CDR3 is 13 residues. About this clone itself: Its antigen is still unknown.

Findings of the study overall: Represented diversity (both genetic and exposure-history) was limited by the small number of donors.

As originally analysed: Quality scores were absent from the junction-only immunoSEQ sequences, so filtering differed. Repertoires were generated with immunoSEQ multiplex PCR, while TCRdb's copy carries only in-frame clones and drops some. V and J calls and clone size are those listed in that table; D and trimming were worked out from the DNA. Among fewer than 600,000 clones, around 79% were seen once, and the ten largest hold approximately 13%. Specimen: PBMCs. The origin of this receptor is a woman in her thirties or forties in good health. Some clones in this sample may be carry-over from other donors' samples. The chain combines TRBV29-1 with TRBJ2-5; TRBD2 aligns across 8 bases. The J call is uncertain, as TRBJ2-7 better fits the DNA end. The DNA for the CDR3 is TGCAGCGTTGTTCCCGGGAGGGCCGCCGAGCAGTACTTC. Protein product: CSVVPGRAAEQYF.